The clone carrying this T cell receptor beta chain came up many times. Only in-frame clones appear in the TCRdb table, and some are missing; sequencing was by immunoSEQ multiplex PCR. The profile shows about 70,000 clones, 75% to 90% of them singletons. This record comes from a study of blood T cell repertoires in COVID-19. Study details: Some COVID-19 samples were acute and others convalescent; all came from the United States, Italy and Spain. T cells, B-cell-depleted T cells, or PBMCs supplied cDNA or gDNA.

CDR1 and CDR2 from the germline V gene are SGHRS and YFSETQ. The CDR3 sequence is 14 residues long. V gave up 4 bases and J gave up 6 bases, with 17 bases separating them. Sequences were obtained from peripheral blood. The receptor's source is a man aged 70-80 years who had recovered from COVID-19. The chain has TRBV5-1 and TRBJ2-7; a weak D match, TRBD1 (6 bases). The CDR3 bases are TGCGCCAGCAGCGGGGGCCCAGCGTCTAGCGAGCAGTACTTC. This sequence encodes CASSGGPASSEQYF.